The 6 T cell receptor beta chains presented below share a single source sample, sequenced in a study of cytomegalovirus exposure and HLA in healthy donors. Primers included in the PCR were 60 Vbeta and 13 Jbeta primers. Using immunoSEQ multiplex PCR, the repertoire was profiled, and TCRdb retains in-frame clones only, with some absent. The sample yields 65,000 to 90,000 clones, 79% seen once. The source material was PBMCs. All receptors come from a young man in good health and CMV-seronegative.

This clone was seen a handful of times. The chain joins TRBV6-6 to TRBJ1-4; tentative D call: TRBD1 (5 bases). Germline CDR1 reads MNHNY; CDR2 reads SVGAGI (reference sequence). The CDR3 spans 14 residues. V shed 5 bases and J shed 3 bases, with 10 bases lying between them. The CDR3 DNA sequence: TGTGCCAGCAGTGTACAGGAAGCTAATGAAAAACTGTTTTTT. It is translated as CASSVQEANEKLFF.

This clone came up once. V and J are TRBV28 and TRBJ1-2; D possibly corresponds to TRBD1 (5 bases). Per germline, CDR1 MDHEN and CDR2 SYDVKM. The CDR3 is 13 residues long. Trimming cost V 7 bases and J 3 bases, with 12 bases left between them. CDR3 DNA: TGTGCCAGCAACCAGCGGGGGTACTATGGCTACACCTTC. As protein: CASNQRGYYGYTF.

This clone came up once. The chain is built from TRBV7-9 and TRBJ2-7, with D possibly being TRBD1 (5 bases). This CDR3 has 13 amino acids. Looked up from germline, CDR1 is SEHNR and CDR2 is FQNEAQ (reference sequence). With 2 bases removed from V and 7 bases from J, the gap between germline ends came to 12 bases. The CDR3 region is CASSLHQGQEQYF. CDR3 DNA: TGTGCCAGCAGCTTACATCAGGGTCAAGAGCAGTACTTC. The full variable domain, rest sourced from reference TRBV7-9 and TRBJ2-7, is DTGVSQNPRHKITKRGQNVTFRCDPISEHNRLYWYRQTLGQGPEFLTYFQNEAQLEKSRLLSDRFSAERPKGSFSTLEIQRTEQGDSAMYLCASSLHQGQEQYFGPGTRLTVT.

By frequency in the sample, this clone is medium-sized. The CDR3 DNA follows: TGTGCCACCTTGACCCTCGACAGCCGCAATCAGCCCCAGCATTTT. It is translated as CATLTLDSRNQPQHF. This rearrangement joins TRBV6-1 to TRBJ1-5, with D tentatively TRBD1 (5 bases). V gave up 10 bases and J gave up 2 bases, with 18 bases separating them. CDR1 and CDR2 from the germline V gene are MNHNS and SASEGT. The CDR3 length is 15 residues.

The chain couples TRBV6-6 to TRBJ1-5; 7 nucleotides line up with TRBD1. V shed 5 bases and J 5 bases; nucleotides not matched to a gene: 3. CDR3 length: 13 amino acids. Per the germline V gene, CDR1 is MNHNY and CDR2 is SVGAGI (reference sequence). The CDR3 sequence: CASSTTGDQPQHF. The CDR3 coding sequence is TGTGCCAGCAGTACTACAGGGGATCAGCCCCAGCATTTT.

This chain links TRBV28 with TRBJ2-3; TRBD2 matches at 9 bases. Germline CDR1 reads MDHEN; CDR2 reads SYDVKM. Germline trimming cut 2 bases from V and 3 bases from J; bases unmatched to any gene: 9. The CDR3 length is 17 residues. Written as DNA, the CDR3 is TGTGCCAGCAGTTTACGACCGAGCGGGAGGACAACAGATACGCAGTATTTT. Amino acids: CASSLRPSGRTTDTQYF.